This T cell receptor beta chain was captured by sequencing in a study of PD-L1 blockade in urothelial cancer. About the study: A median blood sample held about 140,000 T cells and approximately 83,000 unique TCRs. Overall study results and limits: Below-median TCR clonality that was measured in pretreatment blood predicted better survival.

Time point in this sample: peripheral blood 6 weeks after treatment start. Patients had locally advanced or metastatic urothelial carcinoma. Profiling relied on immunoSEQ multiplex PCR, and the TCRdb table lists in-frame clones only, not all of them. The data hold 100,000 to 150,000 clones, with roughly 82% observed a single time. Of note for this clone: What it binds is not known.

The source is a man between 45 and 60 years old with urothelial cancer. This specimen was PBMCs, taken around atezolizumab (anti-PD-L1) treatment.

The DNA for the CDR3 is TGTGCCAGCAGCCAAGTTGGGACTAGCGCCGAGCAGTACTTC. This gives the protein CASSQVGTSAEQYF. V is TRBV14 and J is TRBJ2-7, with 10 bases identical to TRBD2. Germline CDR1 is SGHDN and CDR2 is FVKESK. The CDR3 runs to 14 residues. V shed 1 base, J shed 6 bases, and the junction held 3 bases outside the gene matches.